The 10 T cell receptor beta chains below were found in one sample sequenced in a study of T-cell memory formation after mild COVID-19. From the 5' RACE reads, TCRdb called clonotypes with MiXCR, one entry per CDR3 protein. The sample shows 250,000 to 350,000 distinct CDR3 sequences, 15% to 20% of them seen only once. Sequenced input: PBMCs or a T cell subset sorted from them (not recorded which). These receptor sequences come from a man aged 18 to 30 who had mild COVID-19 (a few samples of this study predate the infection). Cell type and time point are not known.

CDR3 DNA: TGTGCCAGCCGGGAAAGCCCGAAGATGGAGCAGTACTTC. The encoded protein is CASRESPKMEQYF. This rearrangement joins TRBV5-6 to TRBJ2-7, with D maybe TRBD2 (5 bases). The CDR3 covers 13 residues. Germline V gene lookup returns CDR1 SGHDT and CDR2 YYEEEE. Trimming took off 7 bases at V and 7 bases at J, with 18 bases between the two ends.

In its sample, this clonotype was seen a few times. The V call is TRBV20-1, the J call TRBJ1-1, with D unresolved. CDR3 length equals 14 residues. The V end was cut by 3 bases, the J end by 5 bases, with 16 bases between. Germline V gene sequence: CDR1 DFQATT, CDR2 SNEGSKA (reference sequence). As DNA, the CDR3 is TGCAGTGCTAGGGGTTGGGGTTTTGAGACTGAAGCTTTCTTT. As protein: CSARGWGFETEAFF.

The genes are TRBV27 and TRBJ2-5; either TRBD1 or TRBD2 may fit D (5 bases each). This CDR3 has 13 amino acids. Per the germline V gene, CDR1 is MNHEY and CDR2 is SMNVEV (reference sequence). V lost 4 bases to trimming and J lost 9 bases, with 15 bases between them. In DNA, the CDR3 is TGTGCCAGCAGTTGGGACCTACAGGCGCCCCAGTACTTC. Translated: CASSWDLQAPQYF.

This clonotype has just a few counts. V usage is TRBV5-1 and J usage is TRBJ1-1; D is undetermined. From germline, CDR1 is SGHRS and CDR2 YFSETQ. Between the trimmed V and J ends, which lost 3 bases and 8 bases, there was a span of 11 bases. CDR3 length equals 12 residues. The CDR3 spells CASSWTSGEAFF. DNA of the CDR3: TGCGCCAGCAGCTGGACCTCAGGAGAAGCTTTCTTT.

The table lists this clonotype with many counts. The chain employs TRBV20-1 and TRBJ2-7, with TRBD1 matching 8 bases. This CDR3 contains 13 residues. The ends lost 4 bases at V and 5 bases at J; junction bases unmatched: 7. The V gene's germline CDR1 is DFQATT and CDR2 SNEGSKA (reference sequence). The CDR3 loop reads CSAKGQGLDEQYV. CDR3 in DNA: TGCAGTGCTAAAGGACAGGGCCTAGACGAGCAGTACGTC.

This clonotype showed up just a few times. The chain carries TRBV20-1 and TRBJ1-2, with D hard to call. Germline-derived CDR1 and CDR2 are DFQATT and SNEGSKA (reference sequence). The CDR3 is made up of 12 amino acids. Trimming cost V 3 bases and J 0 bases, with 5 bases left between them. In nucleotides, the CDR3 is TGCAGTGCTAGCCCGGCTAACTATGGCTACACCTTC. Protein: CSASPANYGYTF.

The J gene is TRBJ2-3, the V gene TRBV5-1; 8 nucleotides align to TRBD2. V trimming: 5 bases; J trimming: 2 bases; junction bases outside the gene matches: 10. The CDR3 has 16 residues. Germline-derived CDR1 and CDR2 are SGHRS and YFSETQ. The CDR3 DNA reads TGCGCCAGCAGACGGCTTAGCGGGGCCCCCACAGATACGCAGTATTTT. This sequence encodes CASRRLSGAPTDTQYF.

This clonotype was recorded once. The chain has TRBV5-6 and TRBJ1-3; D is perhaps TRBD1 (6 bases). Trimming stripped 2 bases from V and 6 bases from J, with 12 bases between. Germline loops: CDR1 SGHDT, CDR2 YYEEEE. The CDR3 has 14 residues. The CDR3 reads CASSFGTLENTIYF. As DNA, the CDR3 is TGTGCCAGCAGCTTTGGGACACTGGAAAACACCATATATTTT.

This clonotype has a handful of counts. This chain joins TRBV5-1 and TRBJ2-1; D call uncertain. From germline, CDR1 is SGHRS and CDR2 YFSETQ. V dropped 2 bases and J dropped 5 bases, with 11 bases sitting between them. This CDR3 comprises 14 residues. The chain's CDR3 is CASSLGTVDNEQFF. Written as DNA, the CDR3 is TGCGCCAGCAGCTTAGGAACAGTCGACAATGAGCAGTTCTTC.

The chain uses TRBV7-9 and TRBJ2-4; TRBD2 might be the D (5 bases). From germline, CDR1 is SEHNR and CDR2 FQNEAQ (reference sequence). V was clipped by 5 bases and J by 6 bases, with 8 bases between them. CDR3 length: 12 residues. CDR3 loop: CASSPEGNIQYF. The DNA for the CDR3 is TGTGCCAGCAGCCCAGAGGGAAACATTCAGTACTTC.